This T cell receptor (beta chain) derives from a study of persistence of HIV-infected CD4 T cells. Sequencing used immunoSEQ version 4 in survey mode. The protocol was immunoSEQ multiplex PCR, while the TCRdb copy is restricted to in-frame clones and leaves out a portion. The table includes about 40,000 clones, 75% to 80% detected once. The stimulus was an HIV-1 Gag 15-mer peptide pool, about 1.1 ug/peptide/mL. Sorted nonresponding memory CD4+ T cells were CD40L-negative, CD69-negative, CD45RO-high. Notes on this clone: The antigen remains unidentified.

Germline values: CDR1 SNHLY, CDR2 FYNNEI. There are 15 residues in the CDR3. V lost 5 bases, J lost 0 bases, and 11 bases lay in between. The origin of this receptor is an adult man with HIV who was CMV-seropositive. The chain joins TRBV2 to TRBJ1-3; maybe TRBD1 (6 bases). Sequenced here: CD4+ T cells sorted from PBMCs after roughly 18-hour stimulation, sampled from a patient who received antiretroviral therapy. CDR3 residues: CASSPDSYSGNTIYF. The CDR3 region has the DNA TGTGCCAGCAGTCCGGACAGTTACTCTGGAAACACCATATATTTT.